These 2 T cell receptor beta chains came from one sample sequenced in a study of blood T cell repertoires in COVID-19 (dated by TCRdb to about 2020). The library was generated by the immunoSEQ multiplex PCR assay. The table was pulled from immuneACCESS by TCRdb, which kept in-frame rearrangements only. Such tables lose some clones; where checked, under half of the loss comes from unresolved V genes, and the rest has no known cause. A total of under 65,000 clones appear in this sample, around 80% of them only once. The ten largest clones take up roughly 5.6% of the sample. The sequenced sample consisted of peripheral blood. The receptors here all came from a woman aged 55-70 years with acute or convalescent COVID-19.

The chain combines TRBV12-3 or TRBV12-4 with TRBJ1-2; possible D gene TRBD1, 5 bases. The V gene lost 6 bases and the J gene lost 5 bases, with 13 bases spanning the gap. CDR3 length: 13 residues. Written as DNA, the CDR3 is TGTGCCAGCAGCCGGGGGGGGTCTTATGGCTACACCTTC. Translating gives CASSRGGSYGYTF.

The chain carries TRBV13 and TRBJ1-2; 11 bases map to TRBD1. There are 15 residues in the CDR3. The V and J ends lost 5 bases and 9 bases, in that order; junction bases with no gene match: 11. Germline-derived CDR1 and CDR2 are PRHDT and FYEKMQ (reference sequence). This CDR3 reads CASSRPGQGARSYTF. CDR3 coding DNA: TGTGCCAGCAGCCGCCCCGGACAGGGGGCTAGGAGCTACACCTTC.